These 11 T cell receptor beta chains were all obtained from the same sample, sequenced in a study of shared clonotypes between healthy human individuals. Positively selected for CCR7, the CD45RO-negative cells used as naive CD8 cells excluded terminally differentiated effector memory CD45RA+ cells. Produced via immunoSEQ multiplex PCR; TCRdb's table is partial and in-frame only. The repertoire holds about 2 million clones, about 95% seen once, with roughly 1.1% in the top ten. Sequenced material: naive CD8+ T cells sorted from blood. The receptor source for this set is a man younger than 35 in good health.

This chain uses TRBV9 with TRBJ1-5, with 7 bases matching TRBD1. V was clipped by 5 bases and J by 3 bases; unmatched bases: 8. The length of the CDR3 is 15 residues. Germline assignment: CDR1 SGDLS and CDR2 YYNGEE. The CDR3 here is CASSLQGIDNQPQHF. The CDR3 bases are TGTGCCAGCAGTCTACAGGGGATCGACAATCAGCCCCAGCATTTT.

The CDR3 loop reads CASSYSWSATYEQYF. The CDR3, as DNA: TGTGCCAGCAGTTACTCGTGGAGCGCCACCTACGAGCAGTACTTC. The rearrangement links TRBV6-5 to TRBJ2-7; no definite D call. In germline, CDR1 is MNHEY, CDR2 SVGAGI. CDR3 length equals 15 residues. The V gene lost 0 bases and the J gene lost 2 bases, with 11 bases spanning the gap.

With respect to this clone: This sample also contains other DNA sequences that code for the same CDR3. The rearrangement links TRBV27 to TRBJ2-7; TRBD1 is a possible D gene (5 bases). V was trimmed by 5 bases and J by 2 bases, leaving 10 bases between them. The CDR3 runs to 13 residues. Germline V CDR1 and CDR2: MNHEY, SMNVEV (reference sequence). In DNA form, the CDR3 reads TGTGCCAGCAGTCTTCAGGGCACCTACGAGCAGTACTTC. Its translation is CASSLQGTYEQYF.

V and J are TRBV7-9 and TRBJ2-1, with D hard to call. CDR3 length: 12 residues. Trimming took 1 base from V and 10 from J, leaving 8 bases between them. Germline CDR1 is SEHNR and CDR2 is FQNEAQ (reference sequence). The CDR3 loop is CASSLEYEEQFF. CDR3 nucleotide sequence: TGTGCCAGCAGCTTAGAGTATGAAGAGCAGTTCTTC.

This chain connects TRBV7-9 to TRBJ2-2, with 7 bases identical to TRBD1. The V and J ends lost 4 bases and 4 bases, in that order; junction bases with no gene match: 9. Germline V gene data show CDR1 as SEHNR and CDR2 as FQNEAQ (reference sequence). The CDR3 runs to 16 residues. The CDR3: CASSSTGVQGTGELFF. In DNA form, the CDR3 reads TGTGCCAGCAGCTCTACAGGGGTGCAAGGCACCGGGGAGCTGTTTTTT. The entire variable domain, with the rest obtained from reference TRBV7-9 and TRBJ2-2, is as follows: DTGVSQNPRHKITKRGQNVTFRCDPISEHNRLYWYRQTLGQGPEFLTYFQNEAQLEKSRLLSDRFSAERPKGSFSTLEIQRTEQGDSAMYLCASSSTGVQGTGELFFGEGSRLTVL.

The rearrangement joins TRBV4-3 to TRBJ2-5; the D call may be TRBD1 or TRBD2 (7 bases each). Germline V gene data show CDR1 as LGHNA and CDR2 as YSLEER. The CDR3 spans 18 residues. The V end lost 0 bases, the J end lost 6 bases, and 23 bases lay between the germline ends. The CDR3 DNA reads TGCGCCAGCAGCCAAGATCGTTTCGGGGAGGGGGCAGGAAAGACCCAGTACTTC. Residues: CASSQDRFGEGAGKTQYF.

V is TRBV5-6 and J is TRBJ2-4; D remains ambiguous. In germline, CDR1 is SGHDT, CDR2 YYEEEE. V was pared by 0 bases and J by 7 bases, with 8 bases between. The CDR3 runs to 13 residues. CDR3 nucleotides: TGTGCCAGCAGCTTGGTAGATGAGAACATTCAGTACTTC. Translated: CASSLVDENIQYF. Filled out from reference TRBV5-6 and TRBJ2-4, the complete variable domain reads DAGVTQSPTHLIKTRGQQVTLRCSPKSGHDTVSWYQQALGQGPQFIFQYYEEEERQRGNFPDRFSGHQFPNYSSELNVNALLLGDSALYLCASSLVDENIQYFGAGTRLSVL.

The V gene is TRBV7-9, the J gene TRBJ2-1; D remains ambiguous. Per germline, CDR1 SEHNR and CDR2 FQNEAQ (reference sequence). CDR3 length: 11 residues. V lost 7 bases to trimming and J lost 10 bases, with 11 bases between them. Here the CDR3 reads CASTHGGEQFF. The CDR3 coding sequence is TGTGCCAGCACCCACGGCGGAGAGCAGTTCTTC.

The chain is built from TRBV2 and TRBJ2-7; D possibly matches TRBD1 or TRBD2 (5 bases each). In germline, CDR1 is SNHLY, CDR2 FYNNEI. The CDR3 contains 12 residues. V was cut by 7 bases and J by 3 bases, with 10 bases left in between. The CDR3 bases are TGTGCCAGCATGTGGGGGAACTACGAGCAGTACTTC. It encodes CASMWGNYEQYF. Using reference TRBV2 and TRBJ2-7 for the parts outside the CDR3, the full variable domain is EPEVTQTPSHQVTQMGQEVILRCVPISNHLYFYWYRQILGQKVEFLVSFYNNEISEKSEIFDDQFSVERPDGSNFTLKIRSTKLEDSAMYFCASMWGNYEQYFGPGTRLTVT.

A remark on this clone: The same CDR3 can be traced to other DNA sequences in this sample. CDR3 residues: CASSYRGAGELFF. The CDR3 DNA follows: TGTGCCAGCAGCTACAGGGGCGCCGGGGAGCTGTTTTTT. The chain carries TRBV27 and TRBJ2-2; TRBD1 agrees at 7 bases. The V gene end was trimmed by 6 bases and the J gene end by 6 bases; junction bases not matched to a gene: 4. CDR3 length equals 13 residues. In germline, CDR1 is MNHEY, CDR2 SMNVEV (reference sequence).

This chain connects TRBV27 to TRBJ2-1, with a weak D call TRBD2 (5 bases). The CDR3 covers 14 residues. V was cut by 10 bases and J by 0 bases, with 13 bases left in between. The V gene's germline CDR1 is MNHEY and CDR2 SMNVEV (reference sequence). In DNA form, the CDR3 reads TGTGCCACTGGGGAGCTTAGCTCCTACAATGAGCAGTTCTTC. Protein: CATGELSSYNEQFF.